This entry is about one T cell receptor (beta chain). In this sample, this clonotype turned up many times. Its antigen has not been determined. Per-nucleotide qualities are absent, and no much larger clonotype sits a single base away. Counted from cysteine to phenylalanine, this CDR3 has 14 amino acids. The kept DNA is CDR3 alone, 42 bases in frame from the first base. Cut back by 6 bases and 2 bases, the V and J ends lie 11 bases apart. The time point label, read with the paper, signifies: 45 days after influenza vaccine administration. These data are taken from a study of response to subunit inactivated influenza vaccine (dated by TCRdb to between 2018 and 2020). Background for the entire study: The study used deep quantitative T cell receptor repertoire profiling to track responses to a trivalent subunit inactivated influenza vaccine. What the study reported, not specific to this receptor: The authors proposed that each seasonal influenza vaccination may bring in only a limited number of new T cells.

The receptor library was made with RT-PCR. This sample was sequenced with an Illumina HiSeq 2500. TCRdb handled the public reads itself, with Q25 trimming in fastp and clone calling in MiXCR, and kept productive beta chains. Records with the same CDR3 protein are collapsed into one entry carrying the most frequent genes and DNA. The sample profile shows 540,000 or so distinct CDR3 sequences; 13% of them were found once. The ten largest clones add up to about an eighth of the sample. Here the chain combines TRBV12-3 or TRBV12-4 and TRBJ1-5, with the D gene uncertain. The receptor was isolated from a man aged 45-65 years who received an inactivated influenza vaccine. Donor details come from another sample of the same person, matched by shared clones. This specimen consisted of PBMCs from blood, obtained about 6 weeks after vaccination. The CDR3 reads CASSLGQGNQPQHF. At the DNA level, the sequence is TGTGCCAGCAGCTTGGGTCAGGGCAATCAGCCCCAGCATTTT.